A selection of T cell receptor beta chains follows, all from one sample in a study of T cell repertoires in cytomegalovirus infection. TCRdb re-called the reads with MiXCR, one entry per CDR3 protein. Among fewer than 350,000 distinct CDR3 sequences, roughly 28% were seen once, and the ten largest hold 20%. Their cognate antigens are unknown. The source was cultured PBMCs, collected from culture after CMV antigen stimulation. The source of these receptors is a human donor in good health (CMV status not recorded). Some clones in this sample may be carry-over from other donors' samples. Both conserved end residues are part of each CDR3. A D gene is named only where the DNA matches it firmly. Where a row states a size, it is once, few, many or the class of an expanded clone; other rows omit it.

TGTGCCTGGAGTGAGACAGCGAGCTCCTACGAGCAGTACTTC CAWSETASSYEQYF NA NA TRBJ2-7 TRBV30
TGTGCCAGCAGCTTAGACGCGAGGGCCTACGAGCAGTACTTC CASSLDARAYEQYF medium-sized NA TRBJ2-7 TRBV7-2
TGTGCCAGCGGACAGGGGGCGACCTACGAGCAGTACTTC CASGQGATYEQYF NA TRBD1 TRBJ2-7 TRBV27
TGTGCCAGTAGTCTTAGTTGGAGCAATCAGCCCCAGCATTTT CASSLSWSNQPQHF NA NA TRBJ1-5 TRBV19
TGTGCCAGCAGTCTAACAATCAACGGCTACACCTTC CASSLTINGYTF once NA TRBJ1-2 TRBV28
TGTGCCAGCAGGGACCTGGGGCTACTCGCCGGGGAGCTGTTTTTT CASRDLGLLAGELFF few NA TRBJ2-2 TRBV28
TGCGCCAGCAGCCGGACAGGGGGGGACCGAATTTTT CASSRTGGDRIF NA TRBD1 TRBJ2-3 TRBV5-1
TGTGCCAGCAGGCCTCAGGGAGCGGGGTTCATCGGGGAGCTGTTTTTT CASRPQGAGFIGELFF few TRBD2 TRBJ2-2 TRBV12-3/TRBV12-4
TGCAGTGCTAGAGATCGTCCAGACTACGAGCAGTACTTC CSARDRPDYEQYF few NA TRBJ2-7 TRBV20-1
TGTGCCAGCAGCGGGCGACAGGGCACTGAAGCTTTCTTT CASSGRQGTEAFF NA TRBD1 TRBJ1-1 TRBV11-3
TGTGCCAGCAGTGCAGGGGCCCAGCCCCAGCATTTT CASSAGAQPQHF NA NA TRBJ1-5 TRBV3-1
TGTGCCAGCAGCTCGTGGACTAGCGGGAGAACCGGGGAGCTGTTTTTT CASSSWTSGRTGELFF few TRBD2 TRBJ2-2 TRBV7-2
TGTGCCATCAGTGCGATACAGGGGGTCGACACTGAAGCTTTCTTT CAISAIQGVDTEAFF NA TRBD1 TRBJ1-1 TRBV10-3
TGTGCCAGCGGGCTCGGGGCTGAGCAGTTCTTC CASGLGAEQFF NA NA TRBJ2-1 TRBV6-5
TGTGCCAGCAGCCCGTTGGAGATGCCCCAGCATTTT CASSPLEMPQHF few NA TRBJ1-5 TRBV7-6
TGTGCCAGCAGTGCCCCGGGGGTTAACTATGGCTACACCTTC CASSAPGVNYGYTF NA NA TRBJ1-2 TRBV25-1
TGTGCCAGCAGCTCCCGGACAGGGAACGGCTACACCTTC CASSSRTGNGYTF many TRBD1 TRBJ1-2 TRBV7-3
TGTGCCAGCTCACCACCCGCACCTCCCCTAGACCGGAGCTCTGGAAACACCATATATTTT CASSPPAPPLDRSSGNTIYF NA NA TRBJ1-3 TRBV18
TGTGCCAGCAGCTTCGGGGCAGTCTATGGCTACACCTTC CASSFGAVYGYTF NA NA TRBJ1-2 TRBV7-8
TGTGCCAGCAGCTTAGGTGGCGGGGGATCTTATCCAGATACGCAGTATTTT CASSLGGGGSYPDTQYF many TRBD2 TRBJ2-3 TRBV7-2
TGTGCCAGCAGCTTGCCCCTGGGTGCACCGTTGAACACTGAAGCTTTCTTT CASSLPLGAPLNTEAFF NA NA TRBJ1-1 TRBV11-2
TGTGCCAGCACCCGGATTTCAAGCTCCTATAATTCACCCCTCCACTTT CASTRISSSYNSPLHF NA NA TRBJ1-6 TRBV6-5
TGTGCCAGCTCACCAAGTTTAGGGGACGTATATTTAAACACTGAAGCTTTCTTT CASSPSLGDVYLNTEAFF many NA TRBJ1-1 TRBV18
TGTGCCAGCAGTGAAAGGCGGGGGGGAGGAGAGACCCAGTACTTC CASSERRGGGETQYF NA TRBD2 TRBJ2-5 TRBV2
TGTGCCAGCAGTGAGTTAACAGGCCAAGAGACCCAGTACTTC CASSELTGQETQYF NA NA TRBJ2-5 TRBV2
TGTGCCAGCAGTTACTCACGACAGGTCGCGGCCCGTCCTACTTTT CASSYSRQVAARPTF few NA TRBJ2-2 TRBV6-5
TGTGCCAGCAGCTTAGTTTCGGTCGGGGGTCAGCCCCAGCATTTT CASSLVSVGGQPQHF few NA TRBJ1-5 TRBV7-2
TGTGCCAGCAGTAACGGGGGTACTGGGGCCAAAAACATTCAGTACTTC CASSNGGTGAKNIQYF NA NA TRBJ2-4 TRBV6-6
TGTGCCAGCAGCTTAAGGACACACCGTAACCAAGAGACCCAGTACTTC CASSLRTHRNQETQYF few NA TRBJ2-5 TRBV11-2
TGTGCCACCGGGGACAGGGCCTACAATGAGCAGTTCTTC CATGDRAYNEQFF NA TRBD1 TRBJ2-1 TRBV3-1
TGTGCCATCCAGCCACTAGCGTCTGGGCCTAAGGAGCAGTACTTC CAIQPLASGPKEQYF NA TRBD2 TRBJ2-7 TRBV10-3
TGTGCCAGCAGACCTCGAGCGGCTCCCACTGAAGCTTTCTTT CASRPRAAPTEAFF NA NA TRBJ1-1 TRBV11-1
TGTGCCAGCATGAGGCGGGAGGGCCTGGAGACCCAGTACTTC CASMRREGLETQYF few TRBD2 TRBJ2-5 TRBV28
TGCAGTGCTAGAGCCCAGATTCGGAGCGGGAGTACTCGCTACAATGAGCAGTTCTTC CSARAQIRSGSTRYNEQFF NA TRBD2 TRBJ2-1 TRBV20-1
TGTGCCAGCAGCCGGGGACAGGGTGGGCGAGAGACCCAGTACTTC CASSRGQGGRETQYF NA TRBD1 TRBJ2-5 TRBV6-1
TGTGCCAGCAGCTTATCCCCCGGGTGGCAGTCCTCTGGAAACACCATATATTTT CASSLSPGWQSSGNTIYF NA NA TRBJ1-3 TRBV11-2
TGTGCCAGCAGTTTATCGAGTGGGTCTAGCTATGGCTACACCTTC CASSLSSGSSYGYTF NA NA TRBJ1-2 TRBV27
TGTGCCAGCAGCCAAGGACAAGCAGGGGGCGCGAATTTGATGGTCATGAACACTGAAGCTTTCTTT CASSQGQAGGANLMVMNTEAFF NA TRBD1 TRBJ1-1 TRBV4-2
TGTGCCAGCTCACCCTTTGCAGGTGGTAGCGCCAAAAACATTCAGTACTTC CASSPFAGGSAKNIQYF NA NA TRBJ2-4 TRBV18
TGTGTTCCTAATTCCTCCTACGAGCAGTACTTC CVPNSSYEQYF few NA TRBJ2-7 TRBV25-1
TGTGCCAGCAGCCTCGAGGAGGGGAACACCGGGGAGCTGTTTTTT CASSLEEGNTGELFF few NA TRBJ2-2 TRBV4-2
TGTGCCAGCACCCCCCCGGAGCGGGAGCTGCAGTACTTC CASTPPERELQYF NA TRBD2 TRBJ2-7 TRBV28
TGTGCCAGCAGCCCATCCGATAGTACGCAGTATTTT CASSPSDSTQYF NA NA TRBJ2-3 TRBV7-9
TGTGCCAGCAGTCCAATCGGGACTAGCGGGAGACAGCAGTTCTTC CASSPIGTSGRQQFF NA TRBD2 TRBJ2-1 TRBV6-1
TGTGCCAGCAGAGACAGGGACGAGCAGTTCTTC CASRDRDEQFF few TRBD1 TRBJ2-1 TRBV12-3/TRBV12-4
TGTGCCAGCAGGAGGGGTGATACGCAGTATTTT CASRRGDTQYF many NA TRBJ2-3 TRBV7-2
TGTGCCAGCAGTTACTCTGGAAACTCTGGAAACACCATATATTTT CASSYSGNSGNTIYF few NA TRBJ1-3 TRBV6-5
TGCGCCAGCAGCCAAGATCCGACGCAGCCCCAGCATTTT CASSQDPTQPQHF NA NA TRBJ1-5 TRBV4-1
TGTGCCAGCAGCCTCCCCCGGGGGGGCCCGGGTGGAGAGACCCAGTACTTC CASSLPRGGPGGETQYF NA TRBD2 TRBJ2-5 TRBV7-8
TGTGCCAGCAGAGCCAGACAGGATGAGCAGTTCTTC CASRARQDEQFF NA NA TRBJ2-1 TRBV7-8
TGTGCCAGCTCACTAGCCGGTACAGGGGCCCTCTACGAGCAGTACTTC CASSLAGTGALYEQYF few TRBD1 TRBJ2-7 TRBV18
TGTGCCACCAGTGATTTGACAGGGACCTATGGCTACACCTTC CATSDLTGTYGYTF few NA TRBJ1-2 TRBV24-1
TGTGCCAGCAGCTTAGGAGTCGGAACAACTAATGAAAAACTGTTTTTT CASSLGVGTTNEKLFF NA NA TRBJ1-4 TRBV7-2
TGTGCCAGCAGTCCGAGCTTGGACAGAGGCTACACCTTC CASSPSLDRGYTF NA NA TRBJ1-2 TRBV12-3/TRBV12-4
TGTGCCAGCAGCATATGGCCCGGGGAGCTGTTTTTT CASSIWPGELFF NA NA TRBJ2-2 TRBV7-9
TGTGCCTGGAGTGCTGTATGGAACACTGAAGCTTTCTTT CAWSAVWNTEAFF NA NA TRBJ1-1 TRBV30
TGTGCCAGCAGCCGCCGACTGCTGGCCGGGGAGCTGTTTTTT CASSRRLLAGELFF few NA TRBJ2-2 TRBV7-2